One sample yielded the 5 T cell receptor beta chains listed below, sequenced in a study of blood T cell repertoires in COVID-19. Generated by immunoSEQ multiplex PCR, the TCRdb table keeps only in-frame clones and is missing some. The sample has under 100,000 clones, over 75% seen once. The source material was peripheral blood. These receptors were obtained from a human donor in a cohort sampled during active COVID-19.

The rearrangement uses TRBV5-1 and TRBJ2-1; D unresolved. V lost 1 base and J 8 bases, leaving 13 bases between the germline ends. The CDR3 has 14 residues. Germline CDR1 SGHRS, CDR2 YFSETQ. The CDR3 region is CASSLTSQFHEQFF. The CDR3 nucleotides read TGCGCCAGCAGCTTGACGTCCCAGTTCCATGAGCAGTTCTTC.

The chain carries TRBV3-1 (or the pseudogene TRBV3-2) and TRBJ2-2, with TRBD2 as a possible D gene (7 bases). The V and J ends lost 1 base and 6 bases respectively, with 15 bases between them. Germline CDR1 reads LGHDT; CDR2 reads YNNKEL (reference sequence). This CDR3 spans 16 amino acids. The CDR3 spells CASSQVGEGGAGELFF. The CDR3 DNA sequence: TGTGCCAGCAGCCAAGTCGGGGAGGGGGGTGCCGGGGAGCTGTTTTTT.

V and J are TRBV7-2 and TRBJ1-5; D is unresolved. V dropped 5 bases and J dropped 5 bases, with 13 bases sitting between them. CDR3 length: 14 residues. Germline lookup yields CDR1 SGHTA and CDR2 FQGNSA. Here the CDR3 DNA reads TGTGCCAGCAGCAATTACAGATCTGATCAGCCCCAGCATTTT. It translates to CASSNYRSDQPQHF.

The rearrangement uses TRBV27 and TRBJ1-2; the match to TRBD1 covers 8 bases. CDR1 and CDR2 (germline): MNHEY, SMNVEV (reference sequence). The CDR3 runs to 13 residues. With V trimmed by 6 bases and J by 7 bases, 7 bases remained unmatched. CDR3 residues: CASSFNRGAGYTF. The CDR3 bases are TGTGCCAGCAGCTTTAACAGGGGGGCTGGCTACACCTTC.

This chain links TRBV12-3 or TRBV12-4 with TRBJ2-1; possible D gene TRBD1, 6 bases. V gave up 10 bases and J gave up 4 bases, with 14 bases separating them. CDR3 length equals 13 residues. The CDR3: CATEAGAYNEQFF. The CDR3 nucleotides read TGTGCCACCGAGGCAGGGGCGTACAATGAGCAGTTCTTC.